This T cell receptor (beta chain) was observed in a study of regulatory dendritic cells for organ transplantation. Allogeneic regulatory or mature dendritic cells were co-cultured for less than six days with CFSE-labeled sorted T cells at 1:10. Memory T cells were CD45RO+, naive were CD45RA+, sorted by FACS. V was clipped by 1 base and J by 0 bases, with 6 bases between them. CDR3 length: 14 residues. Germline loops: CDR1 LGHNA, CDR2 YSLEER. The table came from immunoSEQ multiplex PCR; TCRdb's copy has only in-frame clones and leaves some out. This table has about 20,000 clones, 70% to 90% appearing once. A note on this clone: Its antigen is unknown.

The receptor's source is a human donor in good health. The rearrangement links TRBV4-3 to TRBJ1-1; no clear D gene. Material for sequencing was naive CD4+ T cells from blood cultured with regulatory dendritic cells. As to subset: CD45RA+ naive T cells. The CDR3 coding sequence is TGCGCCAGCAGCCAAGGGAGGCTGAACACTGAAGCTTTCTTT. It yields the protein CASSQGRLNTEAFF.